This TCR beta chain was sequenced during a study of cytomegalovirus exposure and HLA in healthy donors. The study's findings and limits: When a later analysis was performed, an Asian-associated ancestry cluster reportedly had fewer N-insertions than the roughly 700-donor mean. It emerged from a later analysis that several of the most significant clusters appeared to be linked to common viral pathogens.

Primers: 60 Vbeta forward and 13 Jbeta reverse. As processed by the authors: Among the unique TCR beta chains that a later analysis counted, about 81 million in all, about 12 million were shared. Clones were sequenced by immunoSEQ multiplex PCR, and TCRdb holds only the in-frame ones, with some missing. The V and J calls and clone size were taken over from that table, and D and trimming were inferred from the DNA. The data hold 120,000 to 150,000 clones, with nearly 80% observed a single time. The CDR3 length is 14 residues. CDR1 MNHNY and CDR2 SVGAGI come from the germline V gene (reference sequence). The V and J ends lost 8 bases and 4 bases respectively, with 15 bases between them. Every donor was a healthy person donating bone marrow. Turning to this clone: Its antigen is undetermined.

This chain joins TRBV6-6 and TRBJ2-1; maybe TRBD1 (8 bases). Sequenced input: PBMCs. The receptor was isolated from a woman aged 30 to 39 in good health and CMV-seronegative. Here the CDR3 DNA reads TGTGCCAGCCACGGACAGGGAGGGTACAATGAGCAGTTCTTC. As protein: CASHGQGGYNEQFF.